This T cell receptor (beta chain) was observed in a study of T cell responses to AZD1222 COVID-19 vaccine. Here immunoSEQ multiplex PCR was the method, and the copy in TCRdb shows in-frame clones only, minus some. The sample carries tens of thousands of clones, approximately 89% recorded once. Study results and caveats: Of spike-specific TCRs, nearly half reportedly target regions left unmutated in variants. Just six AZD1222 recipients were seropositive at baseline.

A note on this clone: Its antigen remains unknown.

This CDR3 is built from 14 residues. Germline loops: CDR1 SGHRS, CDR2 YFSETQ. Trimming removed 6 bases from V and 7 bases from J; junction bases left unmatched: 7. V and J are TRBV5-1 and TRBJ2-1, with 10 nucleotides matching TRBD2. This receptor was obtained from an adult in good health. The sequencing used peripheral blood, collected on day 0 of AZD1222 vaccination. CDR3 bases: TGCGCCAGCACCTCTAGCGGGAGAGGGAATGAGCAGTTCTTC. Amino acid sequence: CASTSSGRGNEQFF.